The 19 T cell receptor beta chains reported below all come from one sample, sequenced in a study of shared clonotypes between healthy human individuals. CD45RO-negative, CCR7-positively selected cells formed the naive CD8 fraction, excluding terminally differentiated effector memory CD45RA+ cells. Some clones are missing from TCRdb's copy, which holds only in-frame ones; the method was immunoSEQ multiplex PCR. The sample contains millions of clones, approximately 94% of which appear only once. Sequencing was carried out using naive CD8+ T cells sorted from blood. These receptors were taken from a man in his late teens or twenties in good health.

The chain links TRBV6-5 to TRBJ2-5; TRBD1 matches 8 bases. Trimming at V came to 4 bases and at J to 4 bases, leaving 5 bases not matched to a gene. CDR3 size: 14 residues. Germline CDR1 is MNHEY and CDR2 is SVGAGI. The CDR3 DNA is TGTGCCAGCAGTTCCCCGGACAGGGCAGAGACCCAGTACTTC. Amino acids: CASSSPDRAETQYF.

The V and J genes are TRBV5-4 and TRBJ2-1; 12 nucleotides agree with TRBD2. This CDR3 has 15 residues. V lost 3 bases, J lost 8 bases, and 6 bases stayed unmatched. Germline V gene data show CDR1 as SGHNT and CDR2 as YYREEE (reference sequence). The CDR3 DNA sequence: TGTGCCAGCAGCTCTTCTAGCGGGGGGGCCGATGAGCAGTTCTTC. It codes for CASSSSSGGADEQFF.

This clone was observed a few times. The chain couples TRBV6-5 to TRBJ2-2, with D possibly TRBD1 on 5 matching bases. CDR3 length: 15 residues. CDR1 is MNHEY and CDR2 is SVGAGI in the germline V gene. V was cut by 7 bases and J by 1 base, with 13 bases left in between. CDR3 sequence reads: CASTRGPENTGELFF. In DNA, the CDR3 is TGTGCCAGCACTAGGGGCCCCGAGAACACCGGGGAGCTGTTTTTT.

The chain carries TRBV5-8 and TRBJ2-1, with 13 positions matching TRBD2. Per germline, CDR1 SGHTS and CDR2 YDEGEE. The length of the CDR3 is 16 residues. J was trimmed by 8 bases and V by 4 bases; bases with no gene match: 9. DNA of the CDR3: TGTGCCAGCAGCCAAGGACTAGCGGGAGCGATGCATGAGCAGTTCTTC. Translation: CASSQGLAGAMHEQFF.

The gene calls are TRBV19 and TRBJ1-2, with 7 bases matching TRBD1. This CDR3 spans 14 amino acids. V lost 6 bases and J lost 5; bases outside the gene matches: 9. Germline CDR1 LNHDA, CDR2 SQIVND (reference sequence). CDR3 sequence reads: CASSDLGQYYGYTF. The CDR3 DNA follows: TGTGCCAGTAGCGATTTGGGACAGTATTATGGCTACACCTTC.

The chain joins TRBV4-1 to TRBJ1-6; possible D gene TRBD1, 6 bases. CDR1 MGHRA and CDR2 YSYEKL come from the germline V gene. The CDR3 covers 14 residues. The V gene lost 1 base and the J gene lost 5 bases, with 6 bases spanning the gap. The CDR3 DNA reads TGCGCCAGCAGCCAAGGACAGGATAATTCACCCCTCCACTTT. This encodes CASSQGQDNSPLHF.

CDR3 nucleotides: TGTGCCAGCAGCTTAGCGTGGGGCAGGGGGCAATACAATGAGCAGTTCTTC. Encoded protein: CASSLAWGRGQYNEQFF. The chain employs TRBV7-9 and TRBJ2-1, with 8 bases matching TRBD1. With V trimmed by 0 bases and J by 4 bases, 8 bases remained unmatched. This CDR3 has 17 residues. The germline V gene encodes CDR1 SEHNR and CDR2 FQNEAQ (reference sequence). Full variable domain (rest looked up from reference TRBV7-9 and TRBJ2-1): DTGVSQNPRHKITKRGQNVTFRCDPISEHNRLYWYRQTLGQGPEFLTYFQNEAQLEKSRLLSDRFSAERPKGSFSTLEIQRTEQGDSAMYLCASSLAWGRGQYNEQFFGPGTRLTVL.

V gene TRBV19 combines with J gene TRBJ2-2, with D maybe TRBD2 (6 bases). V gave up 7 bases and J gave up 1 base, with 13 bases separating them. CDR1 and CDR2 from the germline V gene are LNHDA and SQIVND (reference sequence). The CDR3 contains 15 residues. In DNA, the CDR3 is TGTGCCAGTATTTCAACGGGGGAGAACACCGGGGAGCTGTTTTTT. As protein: CASISTGENTGELFF.

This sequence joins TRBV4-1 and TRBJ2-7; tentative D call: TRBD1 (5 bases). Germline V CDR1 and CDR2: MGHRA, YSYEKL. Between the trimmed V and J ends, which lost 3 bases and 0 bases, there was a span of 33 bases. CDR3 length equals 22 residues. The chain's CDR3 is CASSQHQITPEQPYRRSYEQYF. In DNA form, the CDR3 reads TGCGCCAGCAGCCAGCACCAGATTACTCCCGAGCAACCGTACAGGCGCTCCTACGAGCAGTACTTC.

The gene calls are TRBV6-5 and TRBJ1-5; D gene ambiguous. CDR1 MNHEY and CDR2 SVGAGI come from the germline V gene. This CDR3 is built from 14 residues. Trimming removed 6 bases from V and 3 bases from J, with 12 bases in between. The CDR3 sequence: CASSSGGNNQPQHF. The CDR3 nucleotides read TGTGCCAGCAGCTCGGGAGGGAACAATCAGCCCCAGCATTTT.

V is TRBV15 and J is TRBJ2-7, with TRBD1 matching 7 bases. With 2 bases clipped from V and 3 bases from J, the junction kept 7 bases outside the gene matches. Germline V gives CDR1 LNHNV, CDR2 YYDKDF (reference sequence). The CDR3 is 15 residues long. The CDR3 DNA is TGTGCCACCAGCAGATTCCGGGACAGTCTCTACGAGCAGTACTTC. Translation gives CATSRFRDSLYEQYF.

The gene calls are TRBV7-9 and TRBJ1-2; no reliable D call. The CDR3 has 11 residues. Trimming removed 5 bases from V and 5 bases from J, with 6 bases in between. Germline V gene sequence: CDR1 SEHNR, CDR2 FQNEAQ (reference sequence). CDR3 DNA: TGTGCCAGCAGCGAGCGATATGGCTACACCTTC. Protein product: CASSERYGYTF.

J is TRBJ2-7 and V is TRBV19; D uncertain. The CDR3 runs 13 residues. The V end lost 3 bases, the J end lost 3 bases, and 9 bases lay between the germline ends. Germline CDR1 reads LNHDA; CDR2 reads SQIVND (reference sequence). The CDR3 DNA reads TGTGCCAGTAGTATGGGTGAGGACTACGAGCAGTACTTC. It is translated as CASSMGEDYEQYF. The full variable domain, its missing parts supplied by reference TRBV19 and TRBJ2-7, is DGGITQSPKYLFRKEGQNVTLSCEQNLNHDAMYWYRQDPGQGLRLIYYSQIVNDFQKGDIAEGYSVSREKKESFPLTVTSAQKNPTAFYLCASSMGEDYEQYFGPGTRLTVT.

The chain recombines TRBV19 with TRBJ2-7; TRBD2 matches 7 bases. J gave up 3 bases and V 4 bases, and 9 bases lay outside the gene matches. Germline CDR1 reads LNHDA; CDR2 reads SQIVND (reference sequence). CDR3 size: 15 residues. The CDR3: CASSTAGTDLYEQYF. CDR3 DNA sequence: TGTGCCAGTAGTACAGCGGGGACTGACCTCTACGAGCAGTACTTC.

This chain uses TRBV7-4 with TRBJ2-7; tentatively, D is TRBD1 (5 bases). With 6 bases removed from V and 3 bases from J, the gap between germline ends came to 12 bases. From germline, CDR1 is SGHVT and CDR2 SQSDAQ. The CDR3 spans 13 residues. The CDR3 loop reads CASRGLQGYEQYF. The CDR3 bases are TGTGCCAGCAGGGGCCTTCAGGGCTACGAGCAGTACTTC.

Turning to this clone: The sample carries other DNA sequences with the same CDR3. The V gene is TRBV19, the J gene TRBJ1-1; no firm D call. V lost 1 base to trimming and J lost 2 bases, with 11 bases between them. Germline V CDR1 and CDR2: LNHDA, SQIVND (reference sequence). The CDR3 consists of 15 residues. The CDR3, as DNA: TGTGCCAGTAGTATAGGGGCCTATGGAAACACTGAAGCTTTCTTT. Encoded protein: CASSIGAYGNTEAFF.

CDR3 DNA sequence: TGTGCCAGCAGGGGGGGACAGAGGCACCAGCCCCAGCATTTT. It is translated as CASRGGQRHQPQHF. The chain links TRBV27 to TRBJ1-5, with 7 nucleotides matching TRBD1. Germline values: CDR1 MNHEY, CDR2 SMNVEV (reference sequence). V lost 6 bases to trimming and J lost 7 bases; unmatched junction nucleotides: 9. The CDR3 runs to 14 residues.

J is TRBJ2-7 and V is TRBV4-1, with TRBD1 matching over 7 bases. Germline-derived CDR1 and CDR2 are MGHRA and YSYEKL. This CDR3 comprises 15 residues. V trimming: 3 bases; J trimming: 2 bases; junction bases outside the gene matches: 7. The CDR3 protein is CASSHRRTGPYEQYF. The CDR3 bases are TGCGCCAGCAGCCACCGAAGGACAGGCCCCTACGAGCAGTACTTC.

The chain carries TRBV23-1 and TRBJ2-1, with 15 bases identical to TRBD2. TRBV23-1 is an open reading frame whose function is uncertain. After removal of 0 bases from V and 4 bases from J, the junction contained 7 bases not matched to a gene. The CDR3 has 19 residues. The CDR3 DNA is TGCGCCAGCAGTCAATCGAGGACTAGCGGGAGGGCCTTATACAATGAGCAGTTCTTC. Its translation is CASSQSRTSGRALYNEQFF.